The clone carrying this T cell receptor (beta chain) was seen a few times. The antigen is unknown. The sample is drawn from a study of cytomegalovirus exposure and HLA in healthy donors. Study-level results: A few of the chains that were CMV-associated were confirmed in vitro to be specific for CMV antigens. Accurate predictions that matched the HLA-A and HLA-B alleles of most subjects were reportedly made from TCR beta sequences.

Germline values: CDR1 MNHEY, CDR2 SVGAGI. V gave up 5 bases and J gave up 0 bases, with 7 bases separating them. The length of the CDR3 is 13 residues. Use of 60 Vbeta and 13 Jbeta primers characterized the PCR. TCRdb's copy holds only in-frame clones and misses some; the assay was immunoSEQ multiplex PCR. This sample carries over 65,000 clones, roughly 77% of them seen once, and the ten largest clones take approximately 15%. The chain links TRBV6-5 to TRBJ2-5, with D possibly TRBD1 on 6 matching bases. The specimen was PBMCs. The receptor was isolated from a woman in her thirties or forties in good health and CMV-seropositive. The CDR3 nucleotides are TGTGCCAGCAGTCGGACAGACCAAGAGACCCAGTACTTC. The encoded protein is CASSRTDQETQYF.